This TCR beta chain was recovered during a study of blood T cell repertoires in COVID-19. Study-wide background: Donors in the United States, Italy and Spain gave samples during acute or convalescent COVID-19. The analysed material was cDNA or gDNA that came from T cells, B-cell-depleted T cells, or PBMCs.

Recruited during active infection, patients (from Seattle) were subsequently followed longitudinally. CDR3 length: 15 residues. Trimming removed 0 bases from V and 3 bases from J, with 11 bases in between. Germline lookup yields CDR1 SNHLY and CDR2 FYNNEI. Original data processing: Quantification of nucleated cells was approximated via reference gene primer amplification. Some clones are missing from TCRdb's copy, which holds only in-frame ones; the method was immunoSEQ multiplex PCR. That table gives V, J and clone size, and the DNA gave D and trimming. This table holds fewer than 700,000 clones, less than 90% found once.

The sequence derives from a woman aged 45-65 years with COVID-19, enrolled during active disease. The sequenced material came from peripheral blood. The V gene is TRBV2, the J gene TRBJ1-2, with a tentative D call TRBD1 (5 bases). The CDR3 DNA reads TGTGCCAGCAGTGAAGCGGCAGGGAGGGACTATGGCTACACCTTC. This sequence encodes CASSEAAGRDYGYTF.